The 10 T cell receptor beta chains below come from one sample, sequenced in a study of T cell repertoires in cytomegalovirus infection. These receptors have no identified antigens. TCRdb reprocessed the reads with MiXCR, giving one entry per CDR3 protein. The table has around 300,000 distinct CDR3 sequences, approximately 22% seen once. This material consisted of cultured PBMCs, taken from culture after CMV antigen stimulation. The receptors were gathered from a human donor in good health (CMV status not recorded). Some clones in this sample may be carry-over from other donors' samples.

This clonotype was detected a few times. The rearrangement uses TRBV6-6 and TRBJ2-5; weak D call: TRBD1 (5 bases). V lost 0 bases, J lost 3 bases, and 8 bases lay in between. Germline V gene lookup returns CDR1 MNHNY and CDR2 SVGAGI (reference sequence). The CDR3 runs to 14 residues. This CDR3 is CASSYSPGKETQYF. CDR3 nucleotides: TGTGCCAGCAGTTACTCTCCAGGGAAAGAGACCCAGTACTTC.

This clonotype was counted at least ten times. This sequence joins TRBV7-2 and TRBJ2-5; a possible D gene is TRBD2 (6 bases). Per germline, CDR1 SGHTA and CDR2 FQGNSA. Trimming took 2 bases from V and 5 from J, leaving 12 bases between them. The CDR3 contains 14 residues. The CDR3 region has the DNA TGTGCCAGCAGCTTACGCGGGGAGAGTGAGACCCAGTACTTC. This codes for CASSLRGESETQYF.

This clonotype was observed a handful of times. The V gene is TRBV6-2 or TRBV6-3, the J gene TRBJ2-7; TRBD1 matches 9 bases. J was trimmed by 3 bases and V by 8 bases; bases with no gene match: 5. The CDR3 covers 13 residues. CDR1 MNHEY and CDR2 SVGEGT come from the germline V gene. DNA for the CDR3: TGTGCCAGCCTCGGGACAGGGTTCTACGAGCAGTACTTC. Translated, it gives CASLGTGFYEQYF.

This clonotype was counted many times. J is TRBJ1-5 and V is TRBV7-2; D gene unclear. Germline V gene sequence: CDR1 SGHTA, CDR2 FQGNSA. V shed 3 bases and J shed 0 bases, with 12 bases lying between them. The CDR3 is made up of 16 amino acids. CDR3 region: CASSFYGGDSNQPQHF. The CDR3, as DNA: TGTGCCAGCAGCTTTTATGGCGGAGATAGCAATCAGCCCCAGCATTTT.

This clonotype was detected ten times or more. The chain has TRBV7-6 and TRBJ2-7; D unresolved. V dropped 1 base and J dropped 0 bases, with 4 bases sitting between them. The CDR3 runs to 13 residues. The germline CDR1 and CDR2 sequences are SGHVS and FNYEAQ. The CDR3 region is CASSLGVSYEQYF. CDR3 coding DNA: TGTGCCAGCAGCTTAGGGGTCTCCTACGAGCAGTACTTC.

The rearrangement uses TRBV7-2 and TRBJ1-3, with D unclear. The CDR3 contains 13 residues. V was shortened by 5 bases and J by 3 bases, with 8 bases between the two germline ends. Germline CDR1 and CDR2: SGHTA and FQGNSA. The CDR3 region has the DNA TGTGCCAGCAGCCTTCAACGTGGAAACACCATATATTTT. It codes for CASSLQRGNTIYF.

The gene calls are TRBV27 and TRBJ2-1; TRBD2 agrees at 15 bases. This CDR3 is built from 22 residues. The V segment lost 3 bases and the J segment 0 bases; nucleotides outside the gene matches: 15. Germline CDR1 MNHEY, CDR2 SMNVEV (reference sequence). This CDR3 reads CASSFTSLGLAGGISSYNEQFF. CDR3 in DNA: TGTGCCAGCAGTTTCACCTCCCTCGGACTAGCGGGAGGGATTAGCTCCTACAATGAGCAGTTCTTC.

This rearrangement joins TRBV7-9 to TRBJ2-1; D possibly corresponds to TRBD1 (6 bases). The V gene lost 3 bases and the J gene lost 3 bases, with 15 bases spanning the gap. CDR1 and CDR2 (germline): SEHNR, FQNEAQ (reference sequence). The CDR3 totals 16 residues. The CDR3: CASSLGTGRVYNEQFF. CDR3 coding DNA: TGTGCCAGCAGCTTGGGAACAGGGCGAGTCTACAATGAGCAGTTCTTC.

J is TRBJ2-2 and V is TRBV7-3, with a weak D call TRBD2 (5 bases). CDR1 is SGHTA and CDR2 is FQGTGA in the germline V gene. The CDR3 consists of 15 residues. V lost 3 bases, J lost 7 bases, and 15 bases lay in between. The CDR3 DNA sequence: TGTGCCAGCAGCTTGTCACTAGGGATAAACGGGGAGCTGTTTTTT. It codes for CASSLSLGINGELFF.

This sequence joins TRBV27 and TRBJ2-7; perhaps TRBD1 as D (6 bases). The CDR3 is 18 residues long. Germline V CDR1 and CDR2: MNHEY, SMNVEV (reference sequence). V lost 2 bases, J lost 2 bases, and 22 bases lay in between. The CDR3: CASSLGDINPNGPYEQYV. In DNA, the CDR3 is TGTGCCAGCAGTTTAGGGGACATAAACCCTAATGGCCCCTACGAGCAGTACGTC.